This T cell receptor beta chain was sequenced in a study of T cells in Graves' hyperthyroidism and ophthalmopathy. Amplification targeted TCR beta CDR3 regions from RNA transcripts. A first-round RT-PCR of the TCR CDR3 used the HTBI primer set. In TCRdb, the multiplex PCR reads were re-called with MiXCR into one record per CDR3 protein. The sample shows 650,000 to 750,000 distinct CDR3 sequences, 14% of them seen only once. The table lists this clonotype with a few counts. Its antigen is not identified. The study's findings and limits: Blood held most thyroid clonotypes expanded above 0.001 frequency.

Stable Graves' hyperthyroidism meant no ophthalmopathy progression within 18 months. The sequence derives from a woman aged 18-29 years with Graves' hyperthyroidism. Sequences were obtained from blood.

The CDR3 loop reads CASSKLAGTSSYNEQFF. The CDR3 DNA reads as TGTGCCAGCAGTAAACTAGCGGGAACCAGCTCCTACAATGAGCAGTTCTTC. V is TRBV6-1 and J is TRBJ2-1; 10 bases match TRBD2. In germline, CDR1 is MNHNS, CDR2 SASEGT. CDR3 size: 17 residues. V shed 5 bases, J shed 0 bases, and the junction held 7 bases outside the gene matches.